This TCR beta chain originates from a study of blood T cell repertoires in COVID-19 (dated by TCRdb to 2018 to 2021). As for the study more broadly: Samples from collaborators originated in the United States, Italy and Spain and spanned both the acute and convalescent phases of COVID-19. The material from the prospective study consisted of cDNA or gDNA derived from T cells, B-cell-depleted T cells, or PBMCs. Deeply sampled blood TCRbeta repertoires from subjects exposed to, actively infected with, or recovered from COVID-19 were included in the dataset. A freely available public database, intended as a resource for researchers studying the immune response to SARS-CoV-2, is where the repertoires were released. Samples were obtained from the ongoing ImmuneRACE study (first 160 participants) and from some 1,300 subjects provided by 6 global collaborators. The sample metadata nearly always contained a de-identified subject ID, COVID-19 status, age in years and sex. HLA class I and class II types, where available, came from metadata supplied by the sample provider rather than from assay-based typing.

With regard to this clone: The antigen it recognizes is unknown. It has no much larger one-base neighbor in the sample; base qualities were not kept.

TCRbeta CDR3 regions were amplified from genomic DNA by means of the immunoSEQ Assay, a bias-controlled multiplex PCR. Per the authors' processing: Nucleated cell counts per sample were estimated from amplification of reference gene primers within the assay. To quantify the absolute abundance of each unique TCRbeta CDR3 rearrangement, sequence reads were collapsed and filtered. Productive Simpson clonality was computed per sample as the square root of Simpson's diversity index over productive rearrangements. Entries here come from immuneACCESS through TCRdb and include only in-frame sequences with V and J called. Some clones fail to appear in such tables; in the studies checked, an unresolved V gene covers under half of the shortfall, and the cause of the remainder is unknown. V, J and clone size derive from that table, while D and trimming were established from the DNA sequence. The sample yields around 160,000 clones; over 70% were counted once. Jointly, the top ten make up 3% to 3.5% of the sample.

On the study overall, not on this receptor specifically: The amount of clinical and demographic metadata varied by source and participant and was provided uncurated.

Between the V and J ends, shortened by 5 bases and 6 bases respectively, the junction contains 10 bases. CDR1 and CDR2, per the germline V gene, are LGHNA and YNFKEQ. Reading from cysteine to phenylalanine, the CDR3 counts 13 amino acids. The read is trimmed to its CDR3 DNA, 39 bases read in frame from base 1. Enrolling through a virtual design, the prospective study's participants ranged in age from roughly 18 to 90 years and lived across 20 to 30 United States geographic areas. In the prospective study, participants were assigned to cohorts based on the clinical history participants reported in a screening survey and a study questionnaire. ImmuneRACE Cohort 3 recovered participants were defined by two consecutive negative NP/OP PCR tests, healthcare professional clearance, or symptom resolution. In the prospective study, mobile phlebotomists collected whole blood, serum and a nasopharyngeal or oropharyngeal swab from each participant. Prospective study participants could optionally give additional blood draws and questionnaires over an approximately 2-month period. Prospective study blood samples were shipped either frozen or at room temperature before DNA extraction.

This TCR came from an older woman who had recovered from COVID-19. Sequencing was carried out using PBMCs or T cells enriched from blood (not recorded which). The chain employs TRBV4-2 and TRBJ2-2; no D segment can be confidently identified. The CDR3 here reads CASSESAAGELFF. The sequenced DNA is TGTGCCAGCAGCGAAAGCGCCGCCGGGGAGCTGTTTTTT.